This TCR beta chain was sequenced for a study of cytomegalovirus exposure and HLA in healthy donors (dated by TCRdb to about 2017). Turning to the overall study: According to an earlier analysis of several hundred of the donors, 150 million to 200 million T cells yielded 90 million to 130 million unique TCR beta sequences and 250 to 350 Gb of sequence data. Around 320 gigabases of sequencing data and tens of millions of unique TCR sequences were included in an early release covering roughly 600 HLA-typed donors. Among the roughly 390 genotyped donors, around 81% belonged to the genetic ancestry cluster associated with self-reported Caucasian donors. The study aimed to test whether cataloging public T cell receptors could reveal signatures of past pathogen exposure. Using immunosequencing, the study profiled T cell repertoires from 666 subjects and related those repertoires to cytomegalovirus serostatus. Along with the approximately 600-subject first cohort, a separate validation cohort of around 120 different subjects was used. To predict cytomegalovirus infection status, the study brought together high-throughput TCR immunosequencing, statistical association of individual TCRs with disease status, and machine learning. A later analysis re-examined previously published TCR beta repertoires from around 670 donors and added high-resolution HLA genotyping to investigate patterns of TCR occurrence. Rather than using new phenotypic data, the later analysis identified candidate immune exposures from TCR beta sequences and from how often those sequences occurred across donors. An earlier analysis of some 500 of the donors used high-throughput TCR beta sequencing to judge whether each TCR beta V gene segment behaved as functional or pseudogenic. Alongside the repertoire data, information on donor age, sex, ethnicity and CMV serostatus was compiled. In a later genetic analysis, genome-wide SNP genotypes for about 60% of the 666 donors were used, and that subset was treated as a discovery cohort. All discovery cohort repertoires had been generated using a single sequencing platform. Both class I and class II loci were covered by HLA typing, at four-digit resolution. Typing coverage differed by locus: A, B, C, DRB1 and DQB1 were typed in roughly 629-630 donors, DQA1 in 522, DPA1 in some 610, and DPB1 in just under 490. Because of strong linkage in the cohort, 5 or 6 DR-DQ haplotypes were treated as single units for association and clustering. On average, about 240,000 unique TCR beta nucleotide sequences were sequenced per donor among 300 to 500 genotyped donors of the cohort, with roughly 18% of those sequences being non-productive. Results and caveats for the whole study, not just this receptor: According to a later analysis, TCR association rates differed among HLA loci, with DRB1 alleles showing the most associated TCRs and HLA-C alleles showing the fewest. The study gave a list of more than 150 TCR beta chains associated with cytomegalovirus. According to a later analysis, parvovirus B19, influenza, CMV and Epstein-Barr virus appeared linked to several top co-occurrence clusters. A cluster of highly shared sequence variants was judged likely to be a technical artifact of the sequencing pipeline. The presence/absence analyses assumed that sequencing depth was roughly uniform across donors, and that assumption may not be true. CMV serostatus was the only immune exposure information available for the cohort. Fewer than 20 rarely observed V segments, including chromosome 9 orphons, were excluded from the earlier analysis of just under 600 of the donors because counts were too low. The authors suggested that the approach could potentially be generalized to other disease states and immunological phenotypes. Because HLA typing was unavailable for some donors at each locus, only the typed subset was used in association tests. A further reported finding was that TCR beta sequences accurately predicted the HLA-A and HLA-B alleles for most subjects in the first cohort. Linkage disequilibrium might explain the correlated functional status among segregating V segments, but an unknown experimental factor could not be excluded. Specific HLA alleles were associated with around 18,000 TCR beta sequences at a false discovery rate of 0.05 in a later analysis. In a later genetic analysis, fewer N-insertions in productive TCRs were reported among donors in an Asian-associated ancestry cluster than the 666-donor mean. Three of the identified cytomegalovirus-associated TCR beta chains were confirmed in vitro to be specific for cytomegalovirus antigens. In a later analysis, most CMV-associated TCR beta chains were found to appear HLA-restricted, with HLA associations seemingly driven largely by CMV exposure. In an earlier analysis of about 600 of the donors, most TCR beta V segments appeared in productive rearrangements about 87% or about 30% of the time, broadly matching IMGT annotations. A later analysis found that HLA-associated TCR beta chains were more clonally expanded and had lower generation probabilities than equally common non-associated chains. Because the 87-base-pair reads could not distinguish some IMGT-functional V segments, including TRBV6-2 and TRBV6-3, those segments were excluded. Only TCR beta chains were sequenced in this cohort, and the absence of alpha or paired-chain data limited detectable features. Most TCR sequences were observed very rarely across donors, whereas some public TCRs were present in many individuals. A later genetic analysis associated a missense DCLRE1C variant with V-gene and J-gene trimming of TCR beta chains, and an independent cohort replicated the association. The classifier was reported to diagnose cytomegalovirus status with high specificity and sensitivity in both the original and validation cohorts. Strong co-occurrence of HLA alleles, especially DR and DQ, made assigning TCR associations to individual alleles difficult.

Library preparation employed the immunoSEQ multiplex PCR assay. For the multiplex PCR, a mixture combining 60 forward primers for TCR Vbeta segments and 13 reverse primers for TCR Jbeta segments was used. A multiplex PCR assay on genomic DNA amplified the CDR3 region of rearranged TCR beta genes. Amplified TCR beta libraries were sequenced as 87-base-pair reads on the Illumina HiSeq System. On the authors' methods: Across the 600 to 700 repertoires, a later analysis counted around 80 million unique TCR beta chains, around 11 million of which were shared by at least two donors. A nearest-neighbor algorithm error-corrected the raw reads and collapsed the reads into unique sequences, merging closely related sequences to remove PCR and sequencing errors. Alignment of CDR3 sequences to IMGT reference sequences was used to assign V, D and J gene segments. For a sequence to be retained, a match of at least six nucleotides was required to both a V gene segment and a J gene segment. Rearrangements were called productive when the CDR3 lacked stop codons and stayed in frame with V and J; all others were non-productive. CDR3 was defined according to IMGT convention as the region running from the second conserved V-encoded cysteine to the conserved J-encoded phenylalanine. The earlier analysis of about 530 of the donors excluded any sequence lacking an unambiguous match to a single V gene segment. In an earlier analysis of some 590 of the donors, V segments were called functional above 56.7% productive rearrangements and were called segregating when the between-donor standard deviation exceeded 5%. A statistical classification framework was built to diagnose cytomegalovirus status from the catalog of TCR beta chain sequences. V and J gene assignment, in a later analysis, came from comparing TCR nucleotide sequences with IMGT/GENE-DB human TR gene sequences. A later analysis assigned CDR3 sequences and most-parsimonious VDJ recombination scenarios with the TCRdist pipeline. A later analysis defined each TCR beta chain by its CDR3 amino acid sequence plus V-gene family, and excluded reads lacking a unique V-gene family. A later analysis removed roughly 590 highly shared, low-generation-probability nucleotide sequences to deal with suspected cross-contamination and a sequencing artifact. A later analysis calculated a clonal expansion index for each public chain from normalized within-repertoire ranks of inferred template counts. In a later analysis, generation probabilities were computed using a VDJ recombination model fitted to out-of-frame rearrangements, and the results were checked against IGoR. Hypergeometric tests were used in a later analysis to score TCR-TCR, TCR-HLA and TCR-CMV co-occurrence, with a repertoire-size bias correction applied to the TCR pairs. To estimate false discovery rates, a later analysis permuted the HLA or CMV assignments 20 times. In a later analysis, co-occurring TCRs were grouped using DBSCAN, with TCRdist sequence similarity added in when clustering inside HLA-allele-positive subsets. For co-occurrence clustering, repertoires with fewer than 30,000 or more than 120,000 public chains were excluded, along with a handful of repertoires with anomalous nucleotide sharing. Not all clones reach the TCRdb copy of this immuneACCESS table, which keeps in-frame sequences only. Checked studies attribute under half of the gap to unresolved V genes and leave the rest unexplained. The V and J calls and clone size were taken over from that table, and D and trimming were inferred from the DNA. The sample contains 150,000 to 200,000 clones, 78% of them found a single time. The ten largest clones capture 6% of the sample.

As concerns this clone: Its target antigen remains unknown. No much larger clone is present one base from it, and per-base qualities are unavailable.

The CDR3, cysteine through phenylalanine, is 18 amino acids long. Only the CDR3 portion is preserved as DNA: 54 bases, with reading frame beginning at the first base. Reading the germline V gene gives CDR1 SGHNT and CDR2 YENEEA. The germline ends are 22 bases apart after V is trimmed by 5 bases and J by 0 bases. In total, fewer than 750 healthy bone marrow donors made up the cohort. At the time of sampling, all cohort members were nominally healthy, though unrecorded immune exposures were likely present. The donor tested CMV seropositive, placing the donor among the 250 to 350 seropositive members of the cohort. Every donor gave a peripheral blood sample, and the peripheral blood mononuclear cells from that sample were used for TCR beta sequencing. The Qiagen DNeasy Blood Extraction Kit was used to extract genomic DNA from the blood cell samples.

The sequenced sample consisted of PBMCs. The sequence joins TRBV11-3 to TRBJ1-1; no D gene is confidently identified. The sequence derives from a woman aged 25 to 39 in good health and CMV-seropositive. The nucleotide sequence reads TGTGCCAGCAGCGTGACACCATATGTTTTTATCATGAACACTGAAGCTTTCTTT. Translated, it gives CASSVTPYVFIMNTEAFF.